This TCR beta chain was retrieved from a study of radiotherapy plus CTLA-4 blockade in lung cancer. Study information: The study recorded objective responses in 18% of patients and disease control in 25% to 35%.

On this clone: Its antigen remains unknown.

Overall study results and limits: Reports identified early blood T cell clone dynamics, with interferon-beta, as the best response predictor. In blood, TCR clones derived from the tumor expanded after radiotherapy plus ipilimumab.

Focal radiation plus CTLA-4 blockade with ipilimumab was administered to patients who had chemo-refractory metastatic non-small-cell lung cancer. TCRdb keeps only in-frame clones here, not all; method: immunoSEQ multiplex PCR. Of about 47,000 clones listed, about 72% were seen once; the top ten hold roughly 8%. Trimming cost V 4 bases and J 0 bases; bases outside gene matches: 2. Germline CDR1 reads SGHRS; CDR2 reads YFSETQ. The CDR3 length is 14 residues. The source is a human donor with non-small cell lung cancer who had stable disease on radiotherapy plus ipilimumab. The source material was peripheral blood, sampled from a patient treated with radiotherapy plus ipilimumab. V gene TRBV5-1 combines with J gene TRBJ2-3, with TRBD1 identical over 7 bases. CDR3 region: CASSPGQSTDTQYF. The DNA for the CDR3 is TGCGCCAGCAGCCCGGGACAGAGCACAGATACGCAGTATTTT. Full variable domain (remainder filled in from reference TRBV5-1 and TRBJ2-3): KAGVTQTPRYLIKTRGQQVTLSCSPISGHRSVSWYQQTPGQGLQFLFEYFSETQRNKGNFPGRFSGRQFSNSRSEMNVSTLELGDSALYLCASSPGQSTDTQYFGPGTRLTVL.